This T cell receptor beta chain was found in a study of blood T cell repertoires in COVID-19. On the study more broadly: The United States, Italy and Spain supplied acute and convalescent COVID-19 samples.

Germline lookup yields CDR1 SGHNT and CDR2 YYREEE (reference sequence). The CDR3 runs 14 residues. The V gene lost 8 bases and the J gene lost 6 bases, with 18 bases spanning the gap. Produced via immunoSEQ multiplex PCR; TCRdb's table is partial and in-frame only. The sample shows roughly 250,000 clones, approximately 89% of them seen only once. Living in about two dozen US areas, the participants were between 18 and 89 years of age. In assigning cohorts, the study relied on participant-reported clinical history. The chain is built from TRBV5-4 and TRBJ2-1; D perhaps matches TRBD2 (5 bases). The source of this sequence is a woman aged 40 to 50 who had been exposed to COVID-19. The specimen sequenced was PBMCs or T cells enriched from blood (not recorded which). DNA for the CDR3: TGTGCCAGTGGCATAAGCGGTCTGGGCAATGAGCAGTTCTTC. Protein sequence: CASGISGLGNEQFF.